This passage covers 6 T cell receptor beta chains from one sample sequenced in a study of spatial heterogeneity in lung cancer. Time point specified: blood at routine non-recurrence follow-up after resection. TCRdb itself ran the 5' RACE reads through MiXCR, one entry per CDR3 protein. In the table there are approximately 150 distinct CDR3 sequences, around 47% of which are singletons. Sequences were derived from PBMCs, sampled at follow-up. These receptors all come from a male donor with early-stage non-small cell lung cancer.

On this clonotype itself: The library was built for alpha chains, so this beta chain is an off-target read and its size means little. The chain carries TRBV2 and TRBJ2-2; unclear D gene. Germline CDR1 is SNHLY and CDR2 is FYNNEI. The CDR3 sequence is 13 residues long. V gave up 6 bases and J gave up 8 bases, with 13 bases separating them. The CDR3 DNA reads TGTGCCAGCAGCCTGACACCCCGAGGGGAGCTGTTTTTT. Residues: CASSLTPRGELFF. Combining the CDR3 with reference TRBV2 and TRBJ2-2 gives the whole variable domain EPEVTQTPSHQVTQMGQEVILRCVPISNHLYFYWYRQILGQKVEFLVSFYNNEISEKSEIFDDQFSVERPDGSNFTLKIRSTKLEDSAMYFCASSLTPRGELFFGEGSRLTVL.

To note about this clonotype: Since it is a stray read in a library aimed at alpha chains, this beta chain has a size that is not meaningful. The chain employs TRBV3-1 and TRBJ1-6, with 7 nucleotides matching TRBD1. Germline-derived CDR1 and CDR2 are LGHDT and YNNKEL (reference sequence). The junction had 5 bases not matched to a gene; V was cut back by 4 bases and J by 8 bases. The CDR3 consists of 14 residues. The CDR3 sequence is CASSLQGGDSPLHF. CDR3 bases: TGTGCCAGCAGCCTCCAGGGGGGGGATTCACCCCTCCACTTT.

As for this clonotype: Since a much larger clone is just one base distant, this may be a read error. This beta chain is a stray sequence in a library constructed for alpha chains; its clone size is not meaningful. The rearrangement joins TRBV13 to TRBJ2-5; D is ambiguous. The CDR3 has 13 residues. Looked up from germline, CDR1 is PRHDT and CDR2 is FYEKMQ (reference sequence). The CDR3 bases are TGTGCCAGCAGCTTAAACGGAGAGGAGACCCATTACTTC. This gives the protein CASSLNGEETHYF. The full variable domain, in which reference TRBV13 and TRBJ2-5 provide the parts outside the CDR3, is AAGVIQSPRHLIKEKRETATLKCYPIPRHDTVYWYQQGPGQDPQFLISFYEKMQSDKGSIPDRFSAQQFSDYHSELNMSSLELGDSALYFCASSLNGEETHYFGPGTRLLVL.

This clonotype has more than one count but fewer than ten. With the library built for alpha chains, this beta chain is off target and its frequency is not meaningful. J is TRBJ2-7 and V is TRBV29-1, with 11 bases that match TRBD2. CDR1 and CDR2 from the germline V gene are SQVTM and ANQGSEA. This CDR3 region has 16 residues. The ends lost 6 bases at V and 6 bases at J; junction bases unmatched: 16. The DNA of the CDR3 is TGCAGCGTCGCTCCGACTAGCGGGATCTCCCCCTCCGAGCAGTACTTC. Residues: CSVAPTSGISPSEQYF.

This clonotype has just a few counts. Within a library made for alpha chains, this beta chain is off target, and its count is uninformative. The V call is TRBV6-5, the J call TRBJ1-1; D remains ambiguous. Germline V lookup: CDR1 MNHEY, CDR2 SVGAGI. V was cut by 1 base and J by 0 bases, with 0 bases left in between. This CDR3 comprises 12 residues. CDR3 DNA sequence: TGTGCCAGCAGTTACTTGAACACTGAAGCTTTCTTT. It is translated as CASSYLNTEAFF.

Note on this clonotype: The library was prepared for alpha chains; this beta chain is a stray read, so its frequency means little. V and J are TRBV29-1 and TRBJ2-1; no reliable D call. Germline values: CDR1 SQVTM, CDR2 ANQGSEA. Trimming pared 3 bases from V and 5 bases from J, leaving 11 bases between. The CDR3 extends over 13 amino acids. The CDR3 spells CSVDIQRHNEQFF. CDR3 sequence (DNA): TGCAGCGTTGATATACAGAGACACAATGAGCAGTTCTTC.